The T cell receptor (beta chain) described here comes from a study of CD8+ T cells in alopecia areata. Study as a whole: Affected scalp percentage gauged treated patients' severity. Study-wide results and caveats: Mice showed clearer TCR sharing than patients did, a gap that was possibly HLA-related.

As for treatment: oral pan-JAK inhibitor, 5-10 mg twice daily. Sampling of alopecia areata patients yielded lesional scalp punch biopsies as well as peripheral blood. Cell sorting was applied to PBMCs, and CD4+ and CD8+ T cells were collected. The ends lost 6 bases at V and 8 bases at J; junction bases unmatched: 6. CDR3 size: 14 residues. Germline V gene sequence: CDR1 ENHRY, CDR2 SYGVKD. This clone has a handful of counts. Its specificity is not known. TCR sequencing used cDNA made by reverse transcription of extracted RNA. Some clones are missing from TCRdb's copy, which holds only in-frame ones; the method was immunoSEQ multiplex PCR. The repertoire holds some 170,000 clones, with 50% to 75% as singletons.

The rearrangement joins TRBV10-3 to TRBJ2-1, with 11 bases aligning to TRBD1. Here the sequenced sample was CD4+ T cells sorted from blood, taken at approximately week 56, from a patient treated with tofacitinib. This clonotype was sampled from a human donor with alopecia areata. The CDR3 protein is CAIRGQGGKDEQFF. The CDR3 DNA sequence: TGTGCCATCAGGGGACAGGGGGGAAAGGATGAGCAGTTCTTC.